This note documents a single T cell receptor (beta chain) sequence. Its antigen remains unknown. This CDR3 has 12 residues. V lost 7 bases to trimming and J lost 0 bases, with 9 bases between them. The germline V gene encodes CDR1 SQVTM and CDR2 ANQGSEA. The record originates from a study of beta chain features in type 1 diabetes. The wider study: Under 140,000,000 sorted cells were examined across all samples. Findings and limits, study-wide: Moderately but significantly shorter TCRB CDR3s were found in Type 1 diabetes patients in all four CD4+ subsets. Sequencing of cDNA might inflate the share of cells that strongly express TCR.

cDNA synthesis used the whole RNA isolate, giving expressed TCRB sequences. The protocol was immunoSEQ multiplex PCR, while the TCRdb copy is restricted to in-frame clones and leaves out a portion. Seen here are about 660,000 clones, over 12% observed once, and the top ten hold around 0.04%. The sequencing sample was made of naive CD4+ T cells from blood. This TCR was sampled from a man younger than 35 with type 1 diabetes. The chain couples TRBV29-1 to TRBJ2-5; D uncertain. The CDR3 sequence: CSALLNQETQYF. CDR3 coding DNA: TGCAGCGCCCTACTAAACCAAGAGACCCAGTACTTC.